A selection of T cell receptor beta chains follows, all from one sample in a study of early T cells in non-severe SARS-CoV-2 infection. TCRdb analysed the 5' RACE reads with MiXCR anew, one entry per CDR3 protein. The data hold more than 45,000 distinct CDR3 sequences, with 4.5% to 7% observed a single time. Material for sequencing was whole blood. The receptors originated from an adult who was a healthcare worker with PCR-confirmed SARS-CoV-2 infection or an uninfected control (not recorded which). The CDR3 runs from the conserved cysteine through the conserved F or W. D genes are given only for firm matches. Expanded clones get a size class; other rows say once, few or many, or leave the size out.

j_gene,abundance,v_gene,d_gene,CDR3aa,CDR3nt
TRBJ2-2,.,TRBV12-3/TRBV12-4,.,CASSLFSGELFF,TGTGCCAGCAGTTTATTTTCCGGGGAGCTGTTTTTT
TRBJ2-6,many,TRBV15,.,CATSMQGGSGANVLTF,TGTGCCACCAGCATGCAAGGGGGCTCTGGGGCCAACGTCCTGACTTTC
TRBJ1-1,many,TRBV7-9,.,CASSLHGTEAFF,TGTGCCAGCAGCTTACATGGCACTGAAGCTTTCTTT
TRBJ2-1,many,TRBV24-1,TRBD2,CATSASGRTGNEQFF,TGTGCCACCAGTGCTAGCGGGAGGACCGGCAATGAGCAGTTCTTC
TRBJ2-1,few,TRBV12-3/TRBV12-4,.,CASSSRGNDEQFF,TGTGCCAGCAGTTCCAGGGGTAACGATGAGCAGTTCTTC
TRBJ2-2,few,TRBV6-2/TRBV6-3,.,CASSYGGAHTGELFF,TGTGCCAGCAGTTATGGGGGGGCGCACACCGGGGAGCTGTTTTTT
TRBJ1-2,many,TRBV21-1,.,CASSKELNSPLGYTF,TGTGCCAGCAGCAAAGAGCTCAACAGCCCTTTAGGCTACACCTTC
TRBJ1-5,.,TRBV5-4,TRBD1,CASSTNQQGDLQHF,TGTGCCAGCAGCACAAATCAACAGGGGGACCTCCAGCATTTT
TRBJ1-3,many,TRBV7-6,.,CASSLEPHRYSGNTIYF,TGTGCCAGCAGCTTAGAACCACACCGGTACTCTGGAAACACCATATATTTT
TRBJ2-1,many,TRBV27,TRBD1,CASSPRTGNNEQFF,TGTGCCAGCAGTCCCCGGACAGGGAACAATGAGCAGTTCTTC
TRBJ2-1,many,TRBV19,TRBD2,CASSKFIAGGPLNEQFF,TGTGCCAGTAGCAAATTCATAGCGGGAGGGCCTTTGAATGAGCAGTTCTTC
TRBJ2-2,.,TRBV7-2,TRBD2,CASGWLAGPNTGELFF,TGTGCCAGCGGTTGGCTAGCGGGACCGAACACCGGGGAGCTGTTTTTT
TRBJ2-3,many,TRBV2,TRBD2,CASIPGTSAGDTQYF,TGTGCCTCTATTCCGGGGACTAGCGCGGGAGATACGCAGTATTTT
TRBJ2-7,medium-sized,TRBV12-3/TRBV12-4,.,CASTGRRGRGEQYF,TGTGCCAGCACCGGAAGGCGGGGCCGGGGCGAGCAGTACTTC
TRBJ2-1,many,TRBV20-1,.,CSAKGTVGLNEQFF,TGCAGTGCCAAGGGGACCGTCGGGCTCAATGAGCAGTTCTTC
TRBJ2-1,.,TRBV14,TRBD2,CASSQVREGLRDEQFF,TGTGCCAGCAGCCAAGTTCGGGAGGGCCTCCGGGATGAGCAGTTCTTT
TRBJ2-6,.,TRBV5-1,.,CASSLALPPANVLTF,TGCGCCAGCAGCTTGGCCCTGCCCCCGGCCAACGTCCTGACTTTC
TRBJ2-4,few,TRBV20-1,TRBD2,CSARDTRESDIQYF,TGCAGTGCTAGAGATACGCGGGAGAGCGACATTCAGTACTTC
TRBJ2-3,many,TRBV5-1,.,CASSPRPGTDTQYF,TGCGCCAGCAGCCCCCGTCCGGGGACAGATACGCAGTATTTT
TRBJ2-7,.,TRBV7-9,TRBD2,CASSLTSDHEQYF,TGTGCCAGCAGCCTCACTAGCGACCACGAGCAGTACTTC
TRBJ2-4,many,TRBV6-1,.,CASSQDMGDIQYF,TGTGCCAGCAGCCAAGACATGGGGGACATTCAGTACTTC
TRBJ2-5,.,TRBV19,.,CASRRLSRVGETQYF,TGTGCCAGTAGAAGACTCTCCAGGGTCGGAGAGACCCAGTACTTC
TRBJ1-2,.,TRBV7-2,.,CASRSQGLGGYTF,TGTGCCAGCAGGTCACAGGGTTTGGGTGGCTACACCTTC
TRBJ1-5,.,TRBV19,.,CASSAQGSNQPQHF,TGTGCCAGTAGTGCCCAGGGGAGTAATCAGCCCCAGCATTTT
TRBJ1-5,many,TRBV2,.,CASSADRFKRGNSNQPQHF,TGTGCCAGCAGTGCAGACCGATTCAAAAGGGGAAATAGCAATCAGCCCCAGCATTTT
TRBJ2-7,many,TRBV7-9,TRBD2,CASSGWSGIAYEQYF,TGTGCCAGCAGCGGGTGGAGCGGGATTGCCTACGAGCAGTACTTC
TRBJ2-7,few,TRBV30,TRBD1,CAWKGQTYEQYF,TGTGCCTGGAAGGGACAGACCTACGAGCAGTACTTC
TRBJ2-3,many,TRBV7-2,.,CASSPGHSTDTQYF,TGTGCCAGCAGCCCGGGACATAGCACAGATACGCAGTATTTT
TRBJ2-2,many,TRBV12-3/TRBV12-4,TRBD2,CASSLTGLGIGGELFF,TGTGCCAGCAGTTTGACGGGACTAGGAATTGGGGGGGAGCTGTTTTTT
TRBJ2-3,.,TRBV6-5,.,CASSQRAGSTDTQYF,TGTGCCAGCAGCCAGAGGGCTGGAAGCACAGATACGCAGTATTTT
TRBJ1-2,few,TRBV5-6,.,CASSYDSLGGYTF,TGTGCCAGCAGTTATGACAGCCTTGGTGGCTACACCTTC
TRBJ2-7,many,TRBV6-5,.,CASSYGRDEQYF,TGTGCCAGCAGTTACGGCCGTGACGAGCAGTACTTC
TRBJ2-3,few,TRBV14,.,CASSQGPSTRTDTQYF,TGTGCCAGCAGCCAAGGTCCCTCCACTAGGACAGATACGCAGTATTTT
TRBJ2-5,.,TRBV6-6,.,CASSFGEKETQYF,TGTGCCAGCAGCTTCGGGGAAAAAGAGACCCAGTACTTC
TRBJ1-3,many,TRBV20-1,.,CSPRIGNTIYF,TGCAGTCCCCGAATTGGAAACACCATATATTTT
TRBJ2-3,.,TRBV19,.,CASTVDADTQYF,TGTGCCAGTACTGTTGACGCAGATACGCAGTATTTT
TRBJ1-1,many,TRBV20-1,TRBD1,CSARDPGQGNTEAFF,TGCAGTGCTAGAGATCCGGGACAGGGGAATACTGAAGCTTTCTTT
TRBJ2-7,many,TRBV12-3/TRBV12-4,.,CASSRQTPRSYEQYF,TGTGCCAGCAGTCGCCAAACGCCACGATCCTACGAGCAGTACTTC
TRBJ2-5,many,TRBV13,.,CASSPSLGQETQYF,TGTGCCAGCAGCCCCTCCCTAGGGCAAGAGACCCAGTACTTC
TRBJ2-3,few,TRBV6-2/TRBV6-3,TRBD1,CASSLEGGRTDTQYF,TGTGCCAGCAGTTTGGAAGGGGGCCGGACAGATACGCAGTATTTT
TRBJ1-6,many,TRBV18,TRBD1,CASSPGTGGSSPLHF,TGTGCCAGCTCACCGGGGACAGGGGGGAGTTCACCCCTCCACTTT
TRBJ2-7,many,TRBV20-1,TRBD2,CSALGGAYEQYF,TGCAGTGCTCTGGGGGGGGCCTACGAGCAGTACTTC
TRBJ2-2,.,TRBV5-1,.,CASSLGPPNTGELFF,TGCGCCAGCAGCTTGGGGCCACCGAACACCGGGGAGCTGTTTTTT
TRBJ2-7,few,TRBV12-2,.,CASRLATRAPRFPYEQYF,TGTGCAAGTCGCTTAGCCACAAGGGCTCCGCGATTTCCCTACGAGCAGTACTTC
TRBJ1-2,many,TRBV4-1,.,CASSQADRYGYTF,TGCGCCAGCAGCCAAGCGGACCGGTATGGCTACACCTTC
TRBJ2-5,many,TRBV3-1,TRBD2,CASSHDSGNQETQYF,TGTGCCAGCAGCCATGATAGCGGGAACCAAGAGACCCAGTACTTC
TRBJ2-1,few,TRBV4-1,TRBD2,CASSLSGTSGGKEQFF,TGCGCCAGCAGCCTCTCCGGGACTAGCGGGGGGAAAGAGCAGTTCTTC
TRBJ2-7,many,TRBV12-3/TRBV12-4,.,CASSLALGAYEQYF,TGTGCCAGCAGTTTAGCGCTGGGGGCCTACGAGCAGTACTTC
TRBJ2-5,.,TRBV5-1,TRBD2,CASSPQEGSGRFQETQYF,TGCGCCAGCAGCCCACAAGAGGGTAGCGGGAGGTTTCAAGAGACCCAGTACTTC
TRBJ2-5,.,TRBV12-3/TRBV12-4,TRBD1,CASSPLGQGGETQYF,TGTGCCAGCAGTCCCCTGGGACAGGGGGGAGAGACCCAGTACTTC